A selection of T cell receptor beta chains follows, all from one sample in a study of cytomegalovirus exposure and HLA in healthy donors. Profiled with immunoSEQ multiplex PCR; TCRdb holds only in-frame clones, not every one. The data show 150,000 to 200,000 clones, with nearly 70% seen just once and 10% held by the top ten. Sequenced material: PBMCs. The source of these receptors is a man in his thirties or forties in good health and CMV-seropositive. The CDR3 runs from the conserved cysteine through the conserved F or W. Fields, in order: V gene, J gene, D gene, clone size, CDR3 protein, CDR3 DNA. D genes are given only for firm matches. Size tells how often a clone was seen (once, few, many) or the class of an expanded clone, and some rows leave it out.

TRBV11-2,TRBJ1-2,-,few,CASSLSPTVTMYGYTF,TGTGCCAGCAGCTTATCGCCTACGGTGACAATGTATGGCTACACCTTC
TRBV6-1,TRBJ2-2,TRBD2,-,CASSDGLAGSTGELFF,TGTGCCAGCAGTGACGGACTAGCGGGGAGCACCGGGGAGCTGTTTTTT
TRBV2,TRBJ1-5,-,-,CASSTREGGYQPQHF,TGTGCCAGCAGTACAAGGGAAGGAGGCTATCAGCCCCAGCATTTT
TRBV19,TRBJ1-1,-,-,CASSISGVRAEAFF,TGTGCCAGTAGTATATCGGGGGTACGCGCTGAAGCTTTCTTT
TRBV2,TRBJ2-7,-,-,CASSVDGSYEQYF,TGTGCCAGCAGTGTGGACGGGAGTTACGAGCAGTACTTC
TRBV28,TRBJ2-1,-,-,CASSFVSNEQFF,TGTGCCAGCAGTTTCGTCTCCAATGAGCAGTTCTTC
TRBV28,TRBJ1-1,TRBD1,once,CASSSGTGGLEAFF,TGTGCCAGCAGTTCCGGGACAGGGGGCCTTGAAGCTTTCTTT
TRBV30,TRBJ1-4,-,few,CAWNLGGEKLFF,TGTGCCTGGAACCTGGGCGGGGAAAAACTGTTTTTT
TRBV27,TRBJ2-7,TRBD2,-,CASSRTRWREGRNEQYF,TGTGCCAGCAGCCGTACTAGGTGGCGGGAGGGCCGCAACGAGCAGTACTTC
TRBV5-5,TRBJ1-5,-,-,CASSLRGGGNQPQHF,TGTGCCAGCAGCTTGAGGGGGGGTGGCAATCAGCCCCAGCATTTT
TRBV28,TRBJ2-1,TRBD1,-,CASNRQGASLGQFF,TGTGCCAGCAATAGACAGGGGGCTTCCTTAGGGCAGTTCTTC
TRBV28,TRBJ1-4,-,once,CASMSPPQEKLFF,TGTGCCAGCATGTCTCCTCCCCAGGAAAAACTGTTTTTT
TRBV19,TRBJ2-1,TRBD2,-,CASSIDTSGRNTFYNEQFF,TGTGCCAGTAGTATAGATACTAGCGGGAGGAATACCTTCTACAATGAGCAGTTCTTC
TRBV4-2,TRBJ2-7,TRBD2,-,CASSQDLAVLAGVTWYF,TGTGCCAGCAGCCAAGATCTCGCCGTACTAGCGGGAGTTACATGGTACTTC
TRBV7-8,TRBJ2-7,-,many,CASTQGSTSSYEQYF,TGTGCCAGCACCCAAGGTAGCACTAGCTCCTACGAGCAGTACTTC
TRBV19,TRBJ1-5,-,-,CASSPGGSNQPQHF,TGTGCCAGTAGTCCCGGGGGTAGCAATCAGCCCCAGCATTTT
TRBV14,TRBJ2-3,TRBD1,-,CASSRRDRGTDTQYF,TGTGCCAGCAGCCGCCGGGACAGGGGCACAGATACGCAGTATTTT
TRBV4-1,TRBJ1-1,TRBD1,-,CASSQDGEGTGNTEAFF,TGCGCCAGCAGCCAAGACGGGGAGGGGACAGGAAACACTGAAGCTTTCTTT
TRBV19,TRBJ1-2,TRBD1,-,CATTGQGGVHGYTF,TGTGCCACTACGGGACAGGGAGGAGTTCATGGCTACACCTTC
TRBV6-5,TRBJ2-5,-,-,CASRPLGAGQETQYF,TGTGCCAGCAGGCCTCTAGGGGCGGGGCAAGAGACCCAGTACTTC
TRBV28,TRBJ1-2,-,-,CASSSLAVALYGYTF,TGTGCCAGCAGTTCCCTCGCGGTAGCACTCTATGGCTACACCTTC
TRBV30,TRBJ1-2,TRBD1,-,CAWRDRGIYGYTF,TGTGCCTGGAGGGACAGGGGGATCTATGGCTACACCTTC
TRBV16,TRBJ2-7,TRBD1,-,CASTRDRDFYEQYF,TGTGCCAGCACCCGGGACAGGGACTTCTACGAGCAGTACTTC
TRBV6-1,TRBJ2-1,-,-,CASSLKVGRQGEQFF,TGTGCCAGCAGCCTCAAGGTGGGCAGGCAGGGTGAGCAGTTCTTC
TRBV28,TRBJ1-5,-,-,CASSFRQGQSNQPQHF,TGTGCCAGCAGTTTCCGACAAGGACAGAGCAATCAGCCCCAGCATTTT
TRBV30,TRBJ2-1,TRBD2,-,CAWTPSGDNEQFF,TGTGCCTGGACGCCTAGCGGAGACAATGAGCAGTTCTTC
TRBV12-5,TRBJ1-3,-,-,CASGLFQFSGNTIYF,TGTGCTAGTGGTTTGTTTCAGTTCTCTGGAAACACCATATATTTT
TRBV4-2,TRBJ2-5,TRBD1,-,CASSQRGGQGETQYF,TGTGCCAGCAGCCAAAGGGGGGGACAGGGGGAGACCCAGTACTTC
TRBV9,TRBJ2-3,-,-,CASSAQGTDTQYF,TGTGCCAGCAGTGCACAGGGTACAGATACGCAGTATTTT
TRBV28,TRBJ2-1,TRBD2,few,CAHGTSGNEQFF,TGTGCCCACGGGACTAGCGGCAATGAGCAGTTCTTC
TRBV4-2,TRBJ2-3,TRBD2,few,CASSRGSGDTDTQYF,TGTGCCAGCAGCCGCGGGAGTGGGGACACAGATACGCAGTATTTT
TRBV27,TRBJ2-1,TRBD2,-,CASSTLIGRTSGYNEQFF,TGTGCCAGCAGTACTCTTATTGGCCGGACTAGCGGTTACAATGAGCAGTTCTTC
TRBV28,TRBJ2-1,-,-,CASELQAASEQFF,TGTGCCAGCGAACTACAGGCCGCGAGTGAGCAGTTCTTC
TRBV5-1,TRBJ2-1,-,-,CASSLDRALDNEQFF,TGCGCCAGCAGCTTGGACAGGGCGTTGGACAATGAGCAGTTCTTC
TRBV5-1,TRBJ1-3,-,few,CASSLSNNPTGNTIYF,TGCGCCAGCAGCTTGAGTAACAACCCTACCGGGAACACCATATATTTT
TRBV7-2,TRBJ2-7,TRBD2,-,CASSPESGTSGPSYEQYF,TGTGCCAGCAGCCCGGAGAGCGGGACTAGCGGGCCCTCCTACGAGCAGTACTTC
TRBV7-8,TRBJ1-2,TRBD1,-,CASSLGQGRGYGYTF,TGTGCCAGCAGCTTAGGACAGGGTCGTGGCTATGGCTACACCTTC
TRBV2,TRBJ1-1,TRBD1,-,CASSRTGGNEAFF,TGTGCCAGCAGCCGGACAGGGGGGAATGAAGCTTTCTTT
TRBV27,TRBJ1-2,-,-,CASSFGQSNYGYTF,TGTGCCAGCAGTTTCGGACAGTCCAACTATGGCTACACCTTC
TRBV5-1,TRBJ2-7,TRBD1,-,CASSPPPATGKHYEQYF,TGCGCCAGCAGCCCGCCGCCAGCGACAGGGAAGCACTACGAGCAGTACTTC
TRBV5-1,TRBJ2-7,-,-,CASSLETSWGDEQYF,TGCGCCAGCAGCTTGGAAACTAGCTGGGGGGACGAGCAGTACTTC
TRBV6-5,TRBJ2-6,-,-,CASSATVSGANVLTF,TGTGCCAGCAGTGCCACAGTCTCTGGGGCCAACGTCCTGACTTTC
TRBV27,TRBJ1-2,TRBD1,once,CASSFNRGLNYGYTF,TGTGCCAGCAGTTTTAACAGGGGACTGAACTATGGCTACACCTTC
TRBV23-1,TRBJ1-5,-,-,CASRQGFGNQPQHF,TGCGCCAGCAGGCAGGGGTTCGGCAATCAGCCCCAGCATTTT
TRBV9,TRBJ2-3,TRBD2,once,CASSEIGLAGGSTDTQYF,TGTGCCAGCAGCGAGATAGGACTAGCGGGAGGGAGCACAGATACGCAGTATTTT
TRBV7-3,TRBJ2-1,-,-,CASSDGGISYNEQFF,TGTGCCAGCTCCGACGGCGGGATCTCCTACAATGAGCAGTTCTTC
TRBV27,TRBJ2-3,TRBD1,once,CASYPRDRGADTQYF,TGTGCCAGTTATCCCCGGGACAGGGGTGCAGATACGCAGTATTTT
TRBV6-5,TRBJ2-7,-,-,CASSYSSGDPYEQYF,TGTGCCAGCAGTTACTCATCAGGGGATCCCTACGAGCAGTACTTC
TRBV11-3,TRBJ2-7,-,-,CASSADKSAVYEQYF,TGTGCCAGCAGCGCGGACAAGTCGGCAGTCTACGAGCAGTACTTC
TRBV6-4,TRBJ2-2,TRBD2,-,CASSVLAGVGHTGELFF,TGTGCCAGCAGTGTACTAGCGGGAGTTGGGCACACCGGGGAGCTGTTTTTT
TRBV6-4,TRBJ2-1,TRBD2,few,CASSASGSSYNEQFF,TGTGCCAGCAGTGCTAGCGGGAGCTCCTACAATGAGCAGTTCTTC
TRBV27,TRBJ2-7,TRBD2,-,CASSFGTSTYEQYF,TGTGCCAGCAGTTTTGGGACTAGTACCTACGAGCAGTACTTC
TRBV18,TRBJ1-5,-,-,CASSPKVGDQPQHF,TGTGCCAGCTCACCTAAGGTCGGAGATCAGCCCCAGCATTTT
TRBV30,TRBJ2-2,TRBD1,-,CAWSVRQGFANTGELFF,TGTGCCTGGAGTGTTCGACAGGGCTTCGCGAACACCGGGGAGCTGTTTTTT
TRBV28,TRBJ1-2,-,once,CASSYNAPGIGVYGYTF,TGTGCCAGCAGCTATAATGCCCCAGGGATTGGAGTTTATGGCTACACCTTC
TRBV29-1,TRBJ1-3,TRBD1,-,CSVFPYPGTDGNTIYF,TGCAGCGTTTTCCCTTACCCAGGGACAGATGGAAACACCATATATTTT
TRBV7-9,TRBJ2-1,-,-,CSSSSGGWLWFF,TGTTCCAGCAGCTCGGGTGGTTGGCTTTGGTTCTTC